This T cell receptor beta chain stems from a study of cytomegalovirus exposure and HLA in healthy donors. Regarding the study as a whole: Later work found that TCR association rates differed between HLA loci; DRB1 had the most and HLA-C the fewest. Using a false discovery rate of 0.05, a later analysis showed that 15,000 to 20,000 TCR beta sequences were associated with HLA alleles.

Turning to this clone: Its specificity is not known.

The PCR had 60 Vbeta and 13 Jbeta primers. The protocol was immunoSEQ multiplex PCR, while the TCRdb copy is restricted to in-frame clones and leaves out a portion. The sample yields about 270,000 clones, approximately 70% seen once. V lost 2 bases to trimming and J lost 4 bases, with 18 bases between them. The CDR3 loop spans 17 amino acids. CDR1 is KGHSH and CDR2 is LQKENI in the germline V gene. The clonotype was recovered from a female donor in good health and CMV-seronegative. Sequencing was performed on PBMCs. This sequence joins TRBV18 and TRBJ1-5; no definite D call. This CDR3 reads CASSPSAPTRLNQPQHF. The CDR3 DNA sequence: TGTGCCAGCTCACCATCTGCACCGACACGGCTGAATCAGCCCCAGCATTTT.